This T cell receptor (beta chain) is drawn from a study of shared clonotypes between healthy human individuals. The ends lost 3 bases at V and 6 bases at J; junction bases unmatched: 6. Germline CDR1 reads SEHNR; CDR2 reads FQNEAQ (reference sequence). This CDR3 comprises 14 residues. Naive CD8 cells lacked CD45RO and underwent positive selection for CCR7, leaving out terminally differentiated effector memory CD45RA+ cells. Using immunoSEQ multiplex PCR, the repertoire was profiled, and TCRdb retains in-frame clones only, with some absent. The data contain around 2,000,000 clones, over 85% of them seen just once; the ten biggest clones take up 0.95% to 1.5%.

V and J are TRBV7-9 and TRBJ1-2, with TRBD1 identical over 8 bases. The sequence was collected from a man between 18 and 29 years old in good health. The specimen was naive CD8+ T cells sorted from blood. CDR3 sequence: CASSLSQGADGYTF. CDR3 nucleotide sequence: TGTGCCAGCAGCTTGTCCCAGGGGGCTGATGGCTACACCTTC.